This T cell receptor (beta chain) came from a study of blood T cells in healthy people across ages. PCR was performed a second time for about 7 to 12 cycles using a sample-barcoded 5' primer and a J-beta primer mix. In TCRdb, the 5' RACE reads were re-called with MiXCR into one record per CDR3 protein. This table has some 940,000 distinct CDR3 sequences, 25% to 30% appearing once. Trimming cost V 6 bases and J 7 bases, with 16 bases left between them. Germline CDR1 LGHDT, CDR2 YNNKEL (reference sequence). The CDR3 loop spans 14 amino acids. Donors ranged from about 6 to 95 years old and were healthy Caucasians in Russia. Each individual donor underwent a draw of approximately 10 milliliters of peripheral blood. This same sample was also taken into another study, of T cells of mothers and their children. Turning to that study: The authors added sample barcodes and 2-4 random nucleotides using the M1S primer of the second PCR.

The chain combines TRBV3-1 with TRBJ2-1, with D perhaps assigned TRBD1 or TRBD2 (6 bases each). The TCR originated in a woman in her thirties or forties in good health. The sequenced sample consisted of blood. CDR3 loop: CASRRRGEENEQFF. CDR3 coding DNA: TGTGCCAGCAGGCGGAGGGGGGAGGAAAATGAGCAGTTCTTC.